This TCR beta chain was obtained from a study of vaccination and CD4 T cells after COVID-19. Whole-study results and caveats: The study found median SARS-CoV-2-reactive clonotypes rising from 21 to 38, not significantly.

Concerning this clonotype: Its antigen is still unknown.

Specified treatment: roughly 10-day PBMC culture with coronavirus spike peptide pools or control peptides (ViraFEST assay). Trimming removed 0 bases from V and 4 bases from J, with 12 bases in between. The CDR3 runs 16 residues. Germline-derived CDR1 and CDR2 are SGHAT and FQNNGV. With the Oncomine TCR Beta short-read assay, DNA from cultured CD4+ T cells was sequenced. TCRdb re-called the PCR reads with MiXCR, one entry per CDR3 protein. The repertoire holds about 10,000 distinct CDR3 sequences, 60% to 70% seen once, with roughly 17% in the top ten. The chain combines TRBV11-2 with TRBJ2-2, with D possibly being TRBD2 (6 bases). The source of this sequence is a human donor who had recovered from COVID-19. The sequenced sample was CD4+ T cells from blood, cultured in vitro. CDR3 sequence: CASSLEAGRITGELFF. The CDR3 DNA follows: TGTGCCAGCAGCTTAGAGGCGGGACGGATCACCGGGGAGCTGTTTTTT.